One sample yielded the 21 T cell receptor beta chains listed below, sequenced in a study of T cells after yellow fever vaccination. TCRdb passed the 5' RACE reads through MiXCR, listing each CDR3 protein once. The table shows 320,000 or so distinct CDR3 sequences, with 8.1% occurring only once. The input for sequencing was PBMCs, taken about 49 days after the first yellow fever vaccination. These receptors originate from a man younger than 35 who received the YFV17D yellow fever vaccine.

The CDR3: CASSLELAGELFF. The CDR3 DNA is TGTGCCAGCAGCTTGGAGCTAGCGGGGGAGCTGTTTTTT. The chain carries TRBV5-4 and TRBJ2-2; a possible D gene is TRBD2 (6 bases). This CDR3 has 13 amino acids. Germline assignment: CDR1 SGHNT and CDR2 YYREEE (reference sequence). V lost 0 bases and J 8 bases, leaving 8 bases between the germline ends.

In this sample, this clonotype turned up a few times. This CDR3 reads CASRWTGGHSGNTIYF. In DNA form, the CDR3 reads TGTGCCAGCAGATGGACAGGGGGCCACTCTGGAAACACCATATATTTT. The J gene is TRBJ1-3, the V gene TRBV5-5; 11 bases fit TRBD1. After removal of 5 bases from V and 0 bases from J, the junction contained 4 bases not matched to a gene. Germline CDR1 is SGHKS and CDR2 is YYEKEE (reference sequence). The CDR3 is 16 residues long.

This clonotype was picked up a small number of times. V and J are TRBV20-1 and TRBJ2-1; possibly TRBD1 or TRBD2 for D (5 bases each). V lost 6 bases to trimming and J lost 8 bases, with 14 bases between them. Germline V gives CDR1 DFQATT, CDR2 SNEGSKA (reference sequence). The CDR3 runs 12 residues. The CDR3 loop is CSAPGPGDEQFF. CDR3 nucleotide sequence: TGCAGTGCCCCGGGACCGGGCGATGAGCAGTTCTTC.

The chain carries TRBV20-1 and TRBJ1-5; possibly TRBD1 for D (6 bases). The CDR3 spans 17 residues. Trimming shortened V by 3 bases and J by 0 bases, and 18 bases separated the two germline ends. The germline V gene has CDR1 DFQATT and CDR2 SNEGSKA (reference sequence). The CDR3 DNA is TGCAGTGCTAGTGGCGACCAGGGGATTTATAGCAATCAGCCCCAGCATTTT. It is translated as CSASGDQGIYSNQPQHF.

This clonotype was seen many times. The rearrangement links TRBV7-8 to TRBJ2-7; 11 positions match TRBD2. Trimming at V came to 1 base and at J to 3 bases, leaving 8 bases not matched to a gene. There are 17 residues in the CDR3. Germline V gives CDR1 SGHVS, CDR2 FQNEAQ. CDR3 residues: CASSLERGLAGGYEQYV. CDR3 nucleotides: TGTGCCAGCAGCTTAGAGAGGGGTCTAGCGGGGGGCTACGAGCAGTACGTC.

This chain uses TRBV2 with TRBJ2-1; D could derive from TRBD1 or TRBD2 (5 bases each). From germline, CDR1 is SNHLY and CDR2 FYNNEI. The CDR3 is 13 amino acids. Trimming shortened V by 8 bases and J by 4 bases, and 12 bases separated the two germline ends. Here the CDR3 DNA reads TGTGCCAGCTCCCGGGACGAATACAATGAGCAGTTCTTC. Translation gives CASSRDEYNEQFF.

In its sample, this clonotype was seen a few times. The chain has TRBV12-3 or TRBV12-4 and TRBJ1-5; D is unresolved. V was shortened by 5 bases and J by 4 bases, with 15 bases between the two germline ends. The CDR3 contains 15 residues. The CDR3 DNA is TGTGCCAGCAGTCCAGAGGGTAGGGCTAATCAGCCCCAGCATTTT. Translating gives CASSPEGRANQPQHF.

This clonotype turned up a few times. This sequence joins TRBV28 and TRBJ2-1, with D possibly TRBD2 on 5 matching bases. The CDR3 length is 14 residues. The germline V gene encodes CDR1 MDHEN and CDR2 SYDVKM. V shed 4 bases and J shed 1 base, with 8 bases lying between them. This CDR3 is CASSSRLSYNEQFF. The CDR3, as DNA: TGTGCCAGCAGTTCAAGACTATCCTACAATGAGCAGTTCTTC.

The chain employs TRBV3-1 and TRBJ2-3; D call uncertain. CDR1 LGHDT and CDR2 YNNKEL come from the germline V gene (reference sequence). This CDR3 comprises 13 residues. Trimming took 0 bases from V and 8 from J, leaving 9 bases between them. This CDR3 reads CASSQDLLSTQYF. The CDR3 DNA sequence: TGTGCCAGCAGCCAAGATCTCCTAAGTACGCAGTATTTT.

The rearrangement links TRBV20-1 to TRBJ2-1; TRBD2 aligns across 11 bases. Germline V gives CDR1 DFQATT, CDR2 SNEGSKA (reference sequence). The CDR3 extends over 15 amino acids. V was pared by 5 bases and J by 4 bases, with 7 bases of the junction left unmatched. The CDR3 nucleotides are TGCAGTGCTCCGCCGTCTAGCGGGGGGTACAATGAGCAGTTCTTC. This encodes CSAPPSSGGYNEQFF.

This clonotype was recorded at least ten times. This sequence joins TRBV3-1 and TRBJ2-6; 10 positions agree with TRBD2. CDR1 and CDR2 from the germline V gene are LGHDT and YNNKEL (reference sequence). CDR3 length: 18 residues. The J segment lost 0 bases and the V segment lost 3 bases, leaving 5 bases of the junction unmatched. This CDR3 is CASSHSSGGLSGANVLTF. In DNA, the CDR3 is TGTGCCAGCAGCCACTCTAGCGGGGGTCTCTCTGGGGCCAACGTCCTGACTTTC.

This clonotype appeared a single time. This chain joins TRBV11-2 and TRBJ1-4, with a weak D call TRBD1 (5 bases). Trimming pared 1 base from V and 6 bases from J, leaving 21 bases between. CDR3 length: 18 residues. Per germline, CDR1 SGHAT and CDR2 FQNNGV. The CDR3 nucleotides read TGTGCCAGCAGCTTAGGATGGGGCCTCTATTTGACGGATGAAAAACTGTTTTTT. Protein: CASSLGWGLYLTDEKLFF. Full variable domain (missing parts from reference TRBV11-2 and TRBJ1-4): EAGVAQSPRYKIIEKRQSVAFWCNPISGHATLYWYQQILGQGPKLLIQFQNNGVVDDSQLPKDRFSAERLKGVDSTLKIQPAKLEDSAVYLCASSLGWGLYLTDEKLFFGSGTQLSVL.

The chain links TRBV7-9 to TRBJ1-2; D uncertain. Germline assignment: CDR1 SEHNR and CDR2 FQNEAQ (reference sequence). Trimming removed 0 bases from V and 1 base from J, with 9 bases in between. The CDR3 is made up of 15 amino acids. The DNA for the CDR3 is TGTGCCAGCAGCTTAGCGCCAGCGATTAACTATGGCTACACCTTC. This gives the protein CASSLAPAINYGYTF.

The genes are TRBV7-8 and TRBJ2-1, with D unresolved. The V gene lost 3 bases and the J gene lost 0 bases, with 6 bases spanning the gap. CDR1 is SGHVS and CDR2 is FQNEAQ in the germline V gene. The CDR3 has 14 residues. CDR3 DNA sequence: TGTGCCAGCAGCTTTATGAGCTCCTACAATGAGCAGTTCTTC. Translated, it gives CASSFMSSYNEQFF.

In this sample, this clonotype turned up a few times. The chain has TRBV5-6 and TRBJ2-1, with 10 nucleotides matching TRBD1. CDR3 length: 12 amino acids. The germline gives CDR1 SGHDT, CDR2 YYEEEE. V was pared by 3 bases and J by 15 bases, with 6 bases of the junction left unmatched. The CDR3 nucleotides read TGTGCCAGCAGCTCAGGGACAGGGGAAACGTTCTTC. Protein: CASSSGTGETFF. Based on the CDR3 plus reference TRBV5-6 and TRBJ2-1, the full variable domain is DAGVTQSPTHLIKTRGQQVTLRCSPKSGHDTVSWYQQALGQGPQFIFQYYEEEERQRGNFPDRFSGHQFPNYSSELNVNALLLGDSALYLCASSSGTGETFFGPGTRLTVL.

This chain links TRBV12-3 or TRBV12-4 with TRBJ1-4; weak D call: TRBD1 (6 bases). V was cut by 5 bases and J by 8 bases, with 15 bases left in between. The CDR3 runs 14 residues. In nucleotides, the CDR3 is TGTGCCAGCAGTCCAGGGGCCGCGGTAGAAAAACTGTTTTTT. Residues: CASSPGAAVEKLFF.

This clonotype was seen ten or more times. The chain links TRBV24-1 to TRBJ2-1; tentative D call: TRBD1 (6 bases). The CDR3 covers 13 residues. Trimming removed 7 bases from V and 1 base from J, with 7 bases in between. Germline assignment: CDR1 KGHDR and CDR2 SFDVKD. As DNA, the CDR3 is TGTGCCACCAGGGACAGTTCCTACAATGAGCAGTTCTTC. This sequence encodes CATRDSSYNEQFF.

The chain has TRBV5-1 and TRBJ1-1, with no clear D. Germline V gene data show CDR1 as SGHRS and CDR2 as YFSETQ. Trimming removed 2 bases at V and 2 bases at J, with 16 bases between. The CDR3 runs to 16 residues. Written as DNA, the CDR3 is TGCGCCAGCAGCTTTGGACTTTCCAACCCAAACACTGAAGCTTTCTTT. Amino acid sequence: CASSFGLSNPNTEAFF.

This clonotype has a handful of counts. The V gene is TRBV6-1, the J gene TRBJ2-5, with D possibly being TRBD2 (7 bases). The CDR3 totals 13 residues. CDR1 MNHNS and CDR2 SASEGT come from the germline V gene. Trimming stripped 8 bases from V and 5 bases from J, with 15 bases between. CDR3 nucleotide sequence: TGTGCCAGCGGTCGGGGGGCCAGGGAGACCCAGTACTTC. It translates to CASGRGARETQYF.

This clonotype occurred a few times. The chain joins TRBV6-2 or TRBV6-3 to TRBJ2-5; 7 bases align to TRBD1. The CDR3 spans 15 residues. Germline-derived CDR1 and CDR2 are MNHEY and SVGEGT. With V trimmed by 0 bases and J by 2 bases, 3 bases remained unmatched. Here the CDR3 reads CASSYSRGQQETQYF. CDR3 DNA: TGTGCCAGCAGTTACTCGAGGGGACAGCAAGAGACCCAGTACTTC.

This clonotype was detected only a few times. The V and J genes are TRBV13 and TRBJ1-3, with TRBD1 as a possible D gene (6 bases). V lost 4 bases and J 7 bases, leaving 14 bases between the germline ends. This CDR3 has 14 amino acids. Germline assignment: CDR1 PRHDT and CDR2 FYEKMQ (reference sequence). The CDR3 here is CASSSDSARNTIYF. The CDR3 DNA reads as TGTGCCAGCAGCTCGGACAGCGCCCGCAACACCATATATTTT.